A selection of T cell receptor beta chains follows, all from one sample in a study of CXCR3-negative and CXCR3-positive naive CD8 T cells. One entry per CDR3 protein, without DNA, is what TCRdb gives after re-calling the 5' RACE reads. This sample's table has thousands of distinct CDR3 sequences. The sequencing input was naive CXCR3+ CD8+ T cells from blood. The receptors stem from a human donor in good health. Some clones in this sample may be carry-over from other donors' samples. Both conserved end residues are part of each CDR3. The order of the fields is V gene, J gene, clone size, CDR3 length, CDR3 protein. Rows give clone size only sometimes, using once, few, many, or a class for an expanded clone.

V gene: TRBV25-1; J gene: TRBJ1-2; clone size: NA; CDR3 length: 20; CDR3 protein: CASSVTGTGSGGTLENGYTF
V gene: TRBV7-8; J gene: TRBJ2-7; clone size: NA; CDR3 length: 16; CDR3 protein: CASSLPPASGTFEQYF
V gene: TRBV11-2; J gene: TRBJ2-3; clone size: medium-sized; CDR3 length: 18; CDR3 protein: CASSLTSGTGGYTDTQYF
V gene: TRBV14; J gene: TRBJ1-2; clone size: medium-sized; CDR3 length: 14; CDR3 protein: CASSPMTANYGYTF
V gene: TRBV29-1; J gene: TRBJ2-5; clone size: NA; CDR3 length: 11; CDR3 protein: CSVDLQETQYF
V gene: TRBV15; J gene: TRBJ2-1; clone size: medium-sized; CDR3 length: 16; CDR3 protein: CATSRKYPGTGNEQFF
V gene: TRBV3-1; J gene: TRBJ2-7; clone size: medium-sized; CDR3 length: 15; CDR3 protein: CASSNLSGGGWEQYF
V gene: TRBV12-3/TRBV12-4; J gene: TRBJ2-2; clone size: NA; CDR3 length: 16; CDR3 protein: CASSPGGTDPTGELFF
V gene: TRBV25-1; J gene: TRBJ2-5; clone size: NA; CDR3 length: 16; CDR3 protein: CASSEYSWLAEETHYF
V gene: TRBV10-3; J gene: TRBJ2-1; clone size: NA; CDR3 length: 16; CDR3 protein: CAISERAGGSYNEQFF
V gene: TRBV7-9; J gene: TRBJ2-1; clone size: medium-sized; CDR3 length: 15; CDR3 protein: CASSLDHYSYNEQFF
V gene: TRBV20-1; J gene: TRBJ1-2; clone size: NA; CDR3 length: 13; CDR3 protein: CSVTDVEGYGYTF
V gene: TRBV6-5; J gene: TRBJ1-6; clone size: NA; CDR3 length: 16; CDR3 protein: CASSYSREGANSPLHF
V gene: TRBV20-1; J gene: TRBJ2-3; clone size: NA; CDR3 length: 16; CDR3 protein: CSASLLESLSSGTQYF
V gene: TRBV29-1; J gene: TRBJ2-5; clone size: NA; CDR3 length: 14; CDR3 protein: CSVGLAGRVETQYF
V gene: TRBV25-1; J gene: TRBJ2-5; clone size: NA; CDR3 length: 16; CDR3 protein: CASSEYSWLAEETQYF
V gene: TRBV14; J gene: TRBJ1-1; clone size: medium-sized; CDR3 length: 15; CDR3 protein: CASSHHPRGLAEAFF
V gene: TRBV6-1; J gene: TRBJ2-1; clone size: medium-sized; CDR3 length: 15; CDR3 protein: CASRVDKPLYNEQFF
V gene: TRBV13; J gene: TRBJ1-1; clone size: NA; CDR3 length: 11; CDR3 protein: CASLGTGEAFF
V gene: TRBV29-1; J gene: TRBJ2-1; clone size: medium-sized; CDR3 length: 11; CDR3 protein: CSVENQGEQFF
V gene: TRBV29-1; J gene: TRBJ2-1; clone size: NA; CDR3 length: 16; CDR3 protein: CSVELGGRALVYEQFF
V gene: TRBV20-1; J gene: TRBJ1-2; clone size: medium-sized; CDR3 length: 14; CDR3 protein: CSARGELGGYGYTF
V gene: TRBV3-1; J gene: TRBJ2-1; clone size: medium-sized; CDR3 length: 16; CDR3 protein: CASSQDYREFYNEQFF
V gene: TRBV6-2/TRBV6-3; J gene: TRBJ2-5; clone size: medium-sized; CDR3 length: 16; CDR3 protein: CASSYPLAGNQETQYF
V gene: TRBV3-1; J gene: TRBJ2-1; clone size: medium-sized; CDR3 length: 14; CDR3 protein: CASSLETLYNEQFF
V gene: TRBV20-1; J gene: TRBJ2-1; clone size: NA; CDR3 length: 13; CDR3 protein: CSATTGVYNEQFF
V gene: TRBV18; J gene: TRBJ2-1; clone size: NA; CDR3 length: 15; CDR3 protein: CASSTGTGVLDEQFF
V gene: TRBV10-1; J gene: TRBJ2-5; clone size: NA; CDR3 length: 18; CDR3 protein: CASSESATGASYAETQYF
V gene: TRBV29-1; J gene: TRBJ2-3; clone size: medium-sized; CDR3 length: 15; CDR3 protein: CSVEVRGRATDTQYF
V gene: TRBV29-1; J gene: TRBJ2-1; clone size: medium-sized; CDR3 length: 12; CDR3 protein: CSVDRQGHEQFF
V gene: TRBV19; J gene: TRBJ1-1; clone size: NA; CDR3 length: 12; CDR3 protein: CASSMRGTEAFF
V gene: TRBV14; J gene: TRBJ2-2; clone size: NA; CDR3 length: 14; CDR3 protein: CASSQQENTGELFF
V gene: TRBV10-3; J gene: TRBJ2-7; clone size: NA; CDR3 length: 14; CDR3 protein: CAISEPDGSYEQYF
V gene: TRBV20-1; J gene: TRBJ1-2; clone size: NA; CDR3 length: 14; CDR3 protein: CSANLGEGGYGYTF
V gene: TRBV4-1; J gene: TRBJ1-1; clone size: medium-sized; CDR3 length: 15; CDR3 protein: CASSQDPQGNTEAFF
V gene: TRBV29-1; J gene: TRBJ2-7; clone size: NA; CDR3 length: 12; CDR3 protein: CSVEAPEGEQYF
V gene: TRBV29-1; J gene: TRBJ2-7; clone size: NA; CDR3 length: 11; CDR3 protein: CSVGVSREQYF
V gene: TRBV29-1; J gene: TRBJ2-3; clone size: NA; CDR3 length: 15; CDR3 protein: CTAGLRPFGPDTQYF
V gene: TRBV29-1; J gene: TRBJ2-7; clone size: NA; CDR3 length: 14; CDR3 protein: CSVEVAEKNYEQYF
V gene: TRBV12-3/TRBV12-4; J gene: TRBJ1-1; clone size: NA; CDR3 length: 17; CDR3 protein: CASSLIWSVEDNTEAFF
V gene: TRBV29-1; J gene: TRBJ2-3; clone size: NA; CDR3 length: 12; CDR3 protein: CSVVPGGNTQYF